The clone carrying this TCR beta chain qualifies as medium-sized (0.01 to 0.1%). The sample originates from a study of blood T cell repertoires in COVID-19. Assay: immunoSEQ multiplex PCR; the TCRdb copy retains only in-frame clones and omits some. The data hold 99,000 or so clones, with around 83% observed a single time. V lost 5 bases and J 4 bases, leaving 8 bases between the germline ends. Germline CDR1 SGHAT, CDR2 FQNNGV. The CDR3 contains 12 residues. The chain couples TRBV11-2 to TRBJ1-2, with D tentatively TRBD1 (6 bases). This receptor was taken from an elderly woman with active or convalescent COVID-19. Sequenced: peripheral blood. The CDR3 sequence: CASSKDSYGYTF. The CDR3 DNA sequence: TGTGCCAGCAGCAAGGACAGCTATGGCTACACCTTC.